This T cell receptor (beta chain) was sequenced during a study of blood T cell repertoires in COVID-19. Across the study: Whether acute or convalescent, the COVID-19 samples came from the United States, Italy and Spain. From T cells, B-cell-depleted T cells, or PBMCs came the material, which was cDNA or gDNA.

In the authors' methods: Nucleated cell number was recorded as an estimate derived from reference gene primer amplification. Sequencing was performed with immunoSEQ multiplex PCR; in TCRdb, only in-frame clones are kept and a portion is missing. The V and J calls and clone size are taken from that table; D and trimming were inferred from the DNA. The sample contains 94,000 or so clones, 80% to 90% of which appear only once. The CDR3 loop spans 16 amino acids. Germline V gene sequence: CDR1 MDHEN, CDR2 SYDVKM. V shed 3 bases and J 1 base; nucleotides not matched to a gene: 4. Sequenced sample: peripheral blood. The chain couples TRBV28 to TRBJ2-2; 8 bases are shared with TRBD1. The TCR comes from a man between 60 and 75 years old with acute or convalescent COVID-19. CDR3 loop: CASSFPGTGNTGELFF. The CDR3 DNA reads as TGTGCCAGCAGTTTCCCCGGGACAGGGAACACCGGGGAGCTGTTTTTT.